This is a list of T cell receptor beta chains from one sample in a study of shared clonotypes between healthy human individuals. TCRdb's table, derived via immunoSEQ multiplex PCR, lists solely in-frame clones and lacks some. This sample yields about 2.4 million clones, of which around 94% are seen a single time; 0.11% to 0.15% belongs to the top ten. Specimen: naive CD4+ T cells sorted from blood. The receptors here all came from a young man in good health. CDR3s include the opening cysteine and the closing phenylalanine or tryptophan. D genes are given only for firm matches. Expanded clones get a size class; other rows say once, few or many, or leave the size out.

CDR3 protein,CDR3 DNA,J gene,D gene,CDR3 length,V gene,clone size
CASSSGGTSGIYNEQFF,TGCGCCAGCAGCTCCGGAGGGACTAGCGGGATATACAATGAGCAGTTCTTC,TRBJ2-1,TRBD2,17,TRBV5-1,-
CASSLSGRGRATGELFF,TGTGCCAGCAGCTTAAGTGGCAGGGGGCGGGCCACCGGGGAGCTGTTTTTT,TRBJ2-2,TRBD1,17,TRBV5-6,once
CASSLQGVEIYEQYF,TGCGCCAGCAGCTTACAGGGGGTCGAAATCTACGAGCAGTACTTC,TRBJ2-7,TRBD1,15,TRBV5-1,-
CATSRSGSGANVLTF,TGTGCCACCAGCAGGTCAGGGTCTGGGGCCAACGTCCTGACTTTC,TRBJ2-6,-,15,TRBV15,-
CASSGSSGTYEQYF,TGTGCCAGCAGTGGGTCTAGCGGTACCTACGAGCAGTACTTC,TRBJ2-7,TRBD2,14,TRBV2,-
CASSLGGEAFF,TGTGCCAGCAGCTTAGGTGGGGAAGCTTTCTTT,TRBJ1-1,-,11,TRBV5-6,few
CASSIGTVSYEQYF,TGTGCCAGCAGCATTGGGACAGTCTCCTACGAGCAGTACTTC,TRBJ2-7,TRBD1,14,TRBV9,-
CASSLWGGGEDTQYF,TGTGCCAGCAGTTTATGGGGCGGGGGCGAAGATACGCAGTATTTT,TRBJ2-3,-,15,TRBV28,-
CASRTGTSIHEQFF,TGTGCCAGCCGAACCGGGACTAGCATCCATGAGCAGTTCTTC,TRBJ2-1,TRBD2,14,TRBV6-5,-
CASSLGTENTEAFF,TGTGCCAGCAGCTTAGGGACAGAGAACACTGAAGCTTTCTTT,TRBJ1-1,TRBD1,14,TRBV7-3,-
CASTGADTQYF,TGTGCCTCCACGGGCGCAGATACGCAGTATTTT,TRBJ2-3,-,11,TRBV30,-